This T cell receptor (beta chain) was identified in a study of blood T cell repertoires in COVID-19. As for the study in general: PBMCs, B-cell-depleted T cells, or T cells provided the cDNA or gDNA that made up the material.

In the original processing: Amplification with reference gene primers provided the estimates of nucleated cell counts. Assay: immunoSEQ multiplex PCR; the TCRdb copy retains only in-frame clones and omits some. That table furnishes V, J and clone size, whereas the DNA furnished D and trimming. The sample carries 350,000 or so clones, roughly 85% recorded once. Looked up from germline, CDR1 is LNHNV and CDR2 is YYDKDF (reference sequence). V was cut by 1 base and J by 0 bases, with 6 bases left in between. This CDR3 is 14 amino acids long. The chain uses TRBV15 and TRBJ2-5; possible D gene TRBD1, 5 bases. The sequenced sample was PBMCs or T cells enriched from blood (not recorded which). This clonotype was sampled from a woman aged 40 to 49 with acute COVID-19. The CDR3 reads CATSRGRDQETQYF. The CDR3 coding sequence is TGTGCCACCAGCAGAGGCAGGGACCAAGAGACCCAGTACTTC.